The 24 T cell receptor beta chains below were found in one sample sequenced in a study of blood T cell repertoires in COVID-19. Assay used: immunoSEQ multiplex PCR; TCRdb lists only in-frame clones, some missing. The sample yields approximately 150,000 clones, more than 75% seen once. Sequenced sample: peripheral blood. These receptors were collected from a man older than 75 with acute or convalescent COVID-19.

The chain has TRBV6-2 or TRBV6-3 and TRBJ1-3, with D hard to call. The CDR3 consists of 16 residues. Deletions cut 2 bases from V and 2 bases from J, with 13 bases between. Germline CDR1 MNHEY, CDR2 SVGEGT. CDR3 residues: CASSYGGIETGNTIYF. Written as DNA, the CDR3 is TGTGCCAGCAGTTACGGAGGCATAGAAACTGGAAACACCATATATTTT.

The chain couples TRBV6-4 to TRBJ2-2; D is perhaps TRBD2 (5 bases). The V and J ends lost 6 bases and 4 bases respectively, with 12 bases between them. The V gene's germline CDR1 is MRHNA and CDR2 SNTAGT. The CDR3 has 14 amino acids. The CDR3 region is CASRRESFTGELFF. The CDR3 region has the DNA TGTGCCAGCAGACGGGAAAGCTTCACCGGGGAGCTGTTTTTT.

V is TRBV2 and J is TRBJ2-5, with 12 bases matching TRBD1. The CDR3 spans 15 residues. The germline V gene encodes CDR1 SNHLY and CDR2 FYNNEI. After removal of 4 bases from V and 4 bases from J, the junction contained 4 bases not matched to a gene. CDR3 protein: CASSVGTGGLETQYF. The DNA of the CDR3 is TGTGCCAGCAGTGTAGGGACAGGGGGCTTAGAGACCCAGTACTTC. The complete variable domain, with remaining parts taken from reference TRBV2 and TRBJ2-5, reads EPEVTQTPSHQVTQMGQEVILRCVPISNHLYFYWYRQILGQKVEFLVSFYNNEISEKSEIFDDQFSVERPDGSNFTLKIRSTKLEDSAMYFCASSVGTGGLETQYFGPGTRLLVL.

The chain couples TRBV30 to TRBJ1-2, with TRBD1 matching over 9 bases. J gave up 4 bases and V 5 bases, and 8 bases lay outside the gene matches. The germline V gene has CDR1 GTSNPN and CDR2 SVGIG (reference sequence). The CDR3 spans 14 residues. CDR3 sequence: CAWEVGQGAYGYTF. For the CDR3, the DNA is TGTGCCTGGGAAGTGGGACAGGGAGCCTATGGCTACACCTTC.

The V and J genes are TRBV27 and TRBJ2-3; TRBD1 is a possible D gene (6 bases). The CDR3 is 14 amino acids. Trimming stripped 4 bases from V and 5 bases from J, with 13 bases between. From germline, CDR1 is MNHEY and CDR2 SMNVEV (reference sequence). The CDR3: CASSSLQGRDTQYF. Written as DNA, the CDR3 is TGTGCCAGCAGTTCTCTGCAGGGGCGAGATACGCAGTATTTT.

This rearrangement joins TRBV6-5 to TRBJ2-2; 14 bases match TRBD2. The CDR3 has 15 amino acids. The junction had 0 bases not matched to a gene; V was cut back by 6 bases and J by 3 bases. The germline CDR1 and CDR2 sequences are MNHEY and SVGAGI. The CDR3 nucleotides are TGTGCCAGCAGGGGACTAGCGGGAGACACCGGGGAGCTGTTTTTT. Translation: CASRGLAGDTGELFF.

This clone was seen only once. The rearrangement uses TRBV18 and TRBJ1-1; 10 nucleotides match TRBD1. V shed 4 bases and J 5 bases; nucleotides not matched to a gene: 4. CDR3 length: 14 amino acids. In germline, CDR1 is KGHSH, CDR2 LQKENI. The CDR3 sequence is CASSLRDRGTEAFF. Here the CDR3 DNA reads TGTGCCAGCTCACTACGGGACAGGGGTACTGAAGCTTTCTTT. Complete variable domain (other parts from reference TRBV18 and TRBJ1-1): NAGVMQNPRHLVRRRGQEARLRCSPMKGHSHVYWYRQLPEEGLKFMVYLQKENIIDESGMPKERFSAEFPKEGPSILRIQQVVRGDSAAYFCASSLRDRGTEAFFGQGTRLTVV.

The V gene is TRBV5-1, the J gene TRBJ1-1; the match to TRBD1 covers 10 bases. The trim removed 4 bases at V and 6 bases at J, leaving 9 bases unmatched. Germline V gene lookup returns CDR1 SGHRS and CDR2 YFSETQ. This CDR3 has 15 amino acids. In nucleotides, the CDR3 is TGCGCCAGCAGCAAAACCGGGGACAGGGGAGCTGAAGCTTTCTTT. This sequence encodes CASSKTGDRGAEAFF. The whole variable domain, remainder taken from reference TRBV5-1 and TRBJ1-1, is KAGVTQTPRYLIKTRGQQVTLSCSPISGHRSVSWYQQTPGQGLQFLFEYFSETQRNKGNFPGRFSGRQFSNSRSEMNVSTLELGDSALYLCASSKTGDRGAEAFFGQGTRLTVV.

This clone was seen a few times. The chain has TRBV28 and TRBJ2-3; 11 bases fit TRBD2. The germline CDR1 and CDR2 sequences are MDHEN and SYDVKM. The CDR3 extends over 16 amino acids. V dropped 4 bases and J dropped 7; count of bases not matched to a gene: 10. The CDR3 region is CASSSPGSGGANTQYF. Written as DNA, the CDR3 is TGTGCCAGCAGTTCCCCGGGTAGCGGGGGGGCTAATACGCAGTATTTT.

J is TRBJ2-7 and V is TRBV4-2; 9 bases are shared with TRBD1. This CDR3 has 14 residues. Per germline, CDR1 LGHNA and CDR2 YNFKEQ. The V gene end was trimmed by 4 bases and the J gene end by 1 base; junction bases not matched to a gene: 2. The CDR3 DNA follows: TGTGCCAGCAGCCGGGACAGGGTTTCCTACGAGCAGTACTTC. Amino acids: CASSRDRVSYEQYF.

The rearrangement joins TRBV2 to TRBJ2-7, with a possible D match to TRBD1 (5 bases). Trimming left V 2 bases short and J 5 bases short, with 10 bases between. There are 13 residues in the CDR3. The germline V gene has CDR1 SNHLY and CDR2 FYNNEI. This CDR3 reads CASSEQGGDEQYF. In DNA form, the CDR3 reads TGTGCCAGCAGTGAACAGGGTGGGGACGAGCAGTACTTC.

This sequence joins TRBV19 and TRBJ1-4, with 8 bases matching TRBD1. With V trimmed by 7 bases and J by 7 bases, 8 bases remained unmatched. Per the germline V gene, CDR1 is LNHDA and CDR2 is SQIVND (reference sequence). The CDR3 contains 14 residues. CDR3 in amino acids: CASTTGDTGEKLFF. CDR3 nucleotide sequence: TGTGCCAGTACGACAGGGGATACAGGTGAAAAACTGTTTTTT.

The chain is built from TRBV28 and TRBJ2-7; perhaps TRBD2 as D (6 bases). V was pared by 5 bases and J by 5 bases, with 22 bases between. The CDR3 contains 16 residues. CDR1 is MDHEN and CDR2 is SYDVKM in the germline V gene. The CDR3 here is CASSLPTGGVKNEQYF. The CDR3 coding sequence is TGTGCCAGCAGTCTCCCGACCGGGGGTGTAAAAAACGAGCAGTACTTC. The full variable domain, completed using reference TRBV28 and TRBJ2-7, is DVKVTQSSRYLVKRTGEKVFLECVQDMDHENMFWYRQDPGLGLRLIYFSYDVKMKEKGDIPEGYSVSREKKERFSLILESASTNQTSMYLCASSLPTGGVKNEQYFGPGTRLTVT.

This rearrangement joins TRBV4-1 to TRBJ2-7, with D perhaps TRBD2 (7 bases). The germline V gene encodes CDR1 MGHRA and CDR2 YSYEKL. The V gene lost 1 base and the J gene lost 4 bases, with 11 bases spanning the gap. This CDR3 has 14 amino acids. CDR3: CASSQGGGAYEQYF. Here the CDR3 DNA reads TGCGCCAGCAGCCAAGGAGGGGGGGCTTACGAGCAGTACTTC.

V gene TRBV11-2 combines with J gene TRBJ2-2; maybe TRBD1 (6 bases). The V end was cut by 4 bases, the J end by 5 bases, with 11 bases between. CDR3 length equals 14 residues. In germline, CDR1 is SGHAT, CDR2 FQNNGV. The CDR3 nucleotides are TGTGCCAGCAGCTCGGGACACCCGACCGGGGAGCTGTTTTTT. It specifies CASSSGHPTGELFF.

This chain joins TRBV28 and TRBJ1-4; 9 bases line up with TRBD1. CDR1 is MDHEN, CDR2 SYDVKM, per germline. This CDR3 is 15 amino acids long. After removal of 5 bases from V and 8 bases from J, the junction contained 9 bases not matched to a gene. The CDR3 region has the DNA TGTGCCAGCAGTACCCCGGGACAGGGATCCGAAAAACTGTTTTTT. Its translation is CASSTPGQGSEKLFF.

This clone was seen only once. V usage is TRBV5-8 and J usage is TRBJ1-5; a possible D gene is TRBD1 (5 bases). The CDR3 extends over 15 amino acids. Germline V CDR1 and CDR2: SGHTS, YDEGEE. The V gene lost 4 bases and the J gene lost 3 bases, with 14 bases spanning the gap. The CDR3 DNA reads TGTGCCAGCAGCCCTAGACGACAGCCCAATCAGCCCCAGCATTTT. It encodes CASSPRRQPNQPQHF.

The rearrangement uses TRBV4-2 and TRBJ1-5; D remains ambiguous. This CDR3 has 14 residues. Trimming shortened V by 1 base and J by 6 bases, and 10 bases separated the two germline ends. CDR1 and CDR2 from the germline V gene are LGHNA and YNFKEQ. The CDR3 reads CASSQGAEGQPQHF. CDR3 sequence (DNA): TGTGCCAGCAGCCAAGGTGCGGAGGGTCAGCCCCAGCATTTT.

This clone was seen only once. The chain links TRBV6-2 or TRBV6-3 to TRBJ2-1; the D gene is possibly TRBD1 (6 bases). CDR1 is MNHEY and CDR2 is SVGEGT in the germline V gene. CDR3 size: 14 residues. V lost 5 bases and J lost 0, with 8 bases in between. CDR3 sequence (DNA): TGTGCCAGCAGTGGGACAAGCTCCTACAATGAGCAGTTCTTC. Encoded protein: CASSGTSSYNEQFF.

The V gene is TRBV6-5, the J gene TRBJ2-2; TRBD1 matches at 11 bases. Germline V gives CDR1 MNHEY, CDR2 SVGAGI. V shed 6 bases and J 0 bases; nucleotides not matched to a gene: 0. The CDR3 extends over 15 amino acids. DNA of the CDR3: TGTGCCAGCAGGGGACAGGGGGCGAACACCGGGGAGCTGTTTTTT. Translation gives CASRGQGANTGELFF.

The J gene is TRBJ2-5, the V gene TRBV7-8, with 7 nucleotides matching TRBD2. V was pared by 5 bases and J by 6 bases, with 9 bases of the junction left unmatched. The CDR3 consists of 14 residues. CDR1 is SGHVS and CDR2 is FQNEAQ in the germline V gene. CDR3 nucleotides: TGTGCCAGCAGCCCCCGGGGGGATCGAAAGACCCAGTACTTC. Translating gives CASSPRGDRKTQYF.

The chain is built from TRBV7-8 and TRBJ1-2; TRBD1 matches 9 bases. Germline CDR1 and CDR2: SGHVS and FQNEAQ. The CDR3 contains 15 residues. The V and J ends lost 5 bases and 8 bases, in that order; junction bases with no gene match: 12. CDR3 residues: CASSREGQGPWGYTF. CDR3 nucleotides: TGTGCCAGCAGCCGAGAGGGACAGGGCCCTTGGGGCTACACCTTC.

V is TRBV6-5 and J is TRBJ1-2, with D perhaps TRBD1 (6 bases). V lost 6 bases and J 7 bases, leaving 18 bases between the germline ends. Germline V gives CDR1 MNHEY, CDR2 SVGAGI. The CDR3 has 14 amino acids. Here the CDR3 DNA reads TGTGCCAGCAGCAGGGGCCTGGACTCGAGTGGCTACACCTTC. Amino acids: CASSRGLDSSGYTF.

In this sample, this clone turned up once. V and J are TRBV5-4 and TRBJ2-2; 9 positions match TRBD2. CDR1 SGHNT and CDR2 YYREEE come from the germline V gene (reference sequence). Unmatched junction bases numbered 8, after V lost 6 bases and J lost 5 bases. The CDR3 is made up of 15 amino acids. The CDR3 spells CASTPGGRGTGELFF. Written as DNA, the CDR3 is TGTGCCAGCACCCCTGGCGGGAGGGGTACCGGGGAGCTGTTTTTT.